This T cell receptor beta chain was recorded in a study of human T cells and chemical hapten exposure. Study in general: In the sensitization step, 2% DPC was placed on about 2 cm by about 2 cm of upper inner arm skin. The study patch tested 0.01% DPC on the upper back and read results at 6 days.

Source study methods: Individual samples carried between about 23,224 and 690,600 TCRs, with roughly 95,000 as the median. Each CDR3 protein is one row after TCRdb ran MiXCR on the RACE reads. Clone size and V and J calls follow TCRdb, not the original study. The sample contains 74,000 or so distinct CDR3 sequences, approximately 12% of which appear only once. This sample's time point: patch test 1, 2 weeks after DPC sensitization. As to treatment: therapeutic diphenylcyclopropenone sensitization with weekly scalp DPC. Overall study results and limits: Unchanged with DPC sensitization were TCRs above 1 in 1000 frequency.

Details on this clonotype: What it recognizes is unknown.

V was cut by 0 bases and J by 6 bases, with 6 bases left in between. Germline V CDR1 and CDR2: MNHEY, SVGAGI. The CDR3 runs 13 residues. The receptor was isolated from a woman aged 55-75 years with alopecia areata. Some clones in this sample may be carry-over from other donors' samples. This chain uses TRBV6-5 with TRBJ2-1; D gene unclear. Source: whole blood, taken in connection with sensitization to the hapten diphenylcyclopropenone (DPC). This CDR3 reads CASSYSKGNEQFF. CDR3 DNA sequence: TGTGCCAGCAGTTACTCGAAGGGCAATGAGCAGTTCTTC.